A single sample gave rise to the 28 T cell receptor beta chains below, sequenced in a study of blood T cell repertoires in COVID-19. Libraries were prepared by immunoSEQ multiplex PCR; TCRdb keeps only in-frame clonotypes and omits some of them. The sample has roughly 230,000 clones; roughly 80% are singletons. Sequenced: PBMCs or T cells enriched from blood (not recorded which). The receptors here all came from a man between 50 and 59 years old who had recovered from COVID-19.

This chain links TRBV11-3 with TRBJ2-1, with TRBD2 identical over 8 bases. The CDR3 is 15 residues long. V lost 5 bases, J lost 0 bases, and 3 bases stayed unmatched. Germline V gives CDR1 SGHNT, CDR2 YENEEA. The CDR3 region is CASSPGGGSYNEQFF. The DNA for the CDR3 is TGTGCCAGCAGCCCCGGGGGGGGCTCCTACAATGAGCAGTTCTTC.

The chain combines TRBV9 with TRBJ1-5, with 11 bases matching TRBD1. The CDR3 has 14 amino acids. Germline V gene sequence: CDR1 SGDLS, CDR2 YYNGEE. Unmatched junction bases numbered 7, after V lost 3 bases and J lost 11 bases. The CDR3 DNA is TGTGCCAGCAGCGCCGTCCCGGGACAGGGGGCCCAGCATTTT. It is translated as CASSAVPGQGAQHF.

V and J are TRBV19 and TRBJ1-1; 9 positions agree with TRBD1. Trimming took 6 bases from V and 5 from J; bases not matched to a gene: 7. The CDR3 loop spans 14 amino acids. Per germline, CDR1 LNHDA and CDR2 SQIVND (reference sequence). CDR3 sequence: CASRSGTGRTEAFF. CDR3 nucleotide sequence: TGTGCCAGTAGGTCCGGGACAGGGAGGACTGAAGCTTTCTTT.

This chain links TRBV3-1 (or the pseudogene TRBV3-2) with TRBJ1-2; D ambiguous. Between the trimmed V and J ends, which lost 4 bases and 4 bases, there was a span of 4 bases. In germline, CDR1 is LGHDT, CDR2 YNNKEL (reference sequence). CDR3 length equals 11 residues. The CDR3 protein is CASSRAYGYTF. In nucleotides, the CDR3 is TGTGCCAGCAGCCGGGCCTATGGCTACACCTTC.

V and J are TRBV14 and TRBJ2-2; possibly TRBD2 for D (5 bases). V gave up 6 bases and J gave up 7 bases, with 6 bases separating them. Germline V gene data show CDR1 as SGHDN and CDR2 as FVKESK. This CDR3 region has 11 residues. In DNA, the CDR3 is TGTGCCAGCAGAGCGGTCGGGGAGCTGTTTTTT. Translated: CASRAVGELFF.

The chain recombines TRBV6-5 with TRBJ1-5, with 7 nucleotides matching TRBD1. The length of the CDR3 is 14 residues. Germline V lookup: CDR1 MNHEY, CDR2 SVGAGI. J gave up 7 bases and V 7 bases, and 10 bases lay outside the gene matches. CDR3 coding DNA: TGTGCCAGCATTTTGAGACAGGGCGACCAGCCCCAGCATTTT. It encodes CASILRQGDQPQHF.

The chain is built from TRBV19 and TRBJ2-3, with D perhaps matching TRBD2 (6 bases). Germline V lookup: CDR1 LNHDA, CDR2 SQIVND (reference sequence). The ends were cut back, 11 bases at V and 4 bases at J, with 16 bases in the middle. The CDR3 extends over 13 amino acids. The CDR3 here is CAARRGGADTQYF. The CDR3 coding sequence is TGTGCCGCCCGGCGGGGTGGGGCAGATACGCAGTATTTT.

V usage is TRBV3-1 (or the pseudogene TRBV3-2) and J usage is TRBJ1-2; TRBD1 matches at 7 bases. V gave up 0 bases and J gave up 4 bases; unmatched junction bases: 5. Germline CDR1 and CDR2: LGHDT and YNNKEL (reference sequence). The CDR3 has 15 residues. The CDR3 coding sequence is TGTGCCAGCAGCCAAGAGGGGACAGACTTCTATGGCTACACCTTC. This gives the protein CASSQEGTDFYGYTF.

The V gene is TRBV6-5, the J gene TRBJ1-2; no clear D. The CDR3 is 13 residues long. CDR1 is MNHEY, CDR2 SVGAGI, per germline. V gave up 2 bases and J gave up 6 bases, with 10 bases separating them. The CDR3 protein is CASSYRAGNGYTF. The CDR3 region has the DNA TGTGCCAGCAGTTACAGGGCCGGGAATGGCTACACCTTC.

This clone was counted many times. The V call is TRBV5-1, the J call TRBJ2-5; D is undetermined. Germline V lookup: CDR1 SGHRS, CDR2 YFSETQ. The CDR3 is made up of 12 amino acids. The V and J ends lost 2 bases and 2 bases respectively, with 4 bases between them. DNA of the CDR3: TGCGCCAGCAGCTTTTTACAAGAGACCCAGTACTTC. Protein: CASSFLQETQYF.

This clone has just a few counts. The chain carries TRBV28 and TRBJ1-2; D is perhaps TRBD1 (6 bases). V was trimmed by 6 bases and J by 4 bases, leaving 12 bases between them. CDR1 MDHEN and CDR2 SYDVKM come from the germline V gene. CDR3 size: 13 residues. This chain's CDR3 is CASSLTGPYGYTF. The CDR3 bases are TGTGCCAGCAGCCTTACAGGGCCCTATGGCTACACCTTC.

This chain connects TRBV10-2 to TRBJ2-7; 8 bases line up with TRBD1. Trimming cost V 2 bases and J 12 bases; bases outside gene matches: 9. Germline CDR1 WSHSY, CDR2 SAAADI. The CDR3 has 13 residues. In nucleotides, the CDR3 is TGCGCCAGCAGTGAGGCACAGGGGGGAAGAAGGTACTTC. Translating gives CASSEAQGGRRYF.

The J gene is TRBJ2-5, the V gene TRBV2; 8 bases fit TRBD2. This CDR3 is 15 amino acids long. The germline CDR1 and CDR2 sequences are SNHLY and FYNNEI. The ends lost 3 bases at V and 5 bases at J; junction bases unmatched: 8. This chain's CDR3 is CASSDRGGPQETQYF. Here the CDR3 DNA reads TGTGCCAGCAGTGATCGCGGGGGGCCTCAGGAGACCCAGTACTTC.

This chain uses TRBV3-1 (or the pseudogene TRBV3-2) with TRBJ2-7; 10 bases are a match to TRBD2. J lost 2 bases, V lost 3 bases, and 7 bases had no gene match. This CDR3 contains 16 residues. The germline V gene has CDR1 LGHDT and CDR2 YNNKEL (reference sequence). Here the CDR3 reads CASSQGRTSGPYEQYF. In nucleotides, the CDR3 is TGTGCCAGCAGCCAGGGACGGACTAGCGGACCCTACGAGCAGTACTTC.

V and J are TRBV6-4 and TRBJ2-1; 7 bases fit TRBD1. Germline CDR1 reads MRHNA; CDR2 reads SNTAGT. The trim removed 3 bases at V and 3 bases at J, leaving 5 bases unmatched. The CDR3 spans 15 residues. The CDR3 reads CASSDLAGGYNEQFF. The CDR3 DNA is TGTGCCAGCAGTGATCTGGCAGGGGGCTACAATGAGCAGTTCTTC.

This clone has a single count. The chain uses TRBV10-1 and TRBJ2-1; TRBD1 matches 12 bases. Unmatched junction bases numbered 15, after V lost 6 bases and J lost 9 bases. The CDR3 runs 17 residues. Germline V CDR1 and CDR2: WNHNN, SYGVQD (reference sequence). CDR3 coding DNA: TGCGCCAGCAGCCTAACCGGGACAGGGGGCCGACGGGGTGAGCAGTTCTTC. This encodes CASSLTGTGGRRGEQFF.

The CDR3 sequence: CASSSQGNLPEAFF. The CDR3 DNA follows: TGTGCCAGTAGTTCCCAGGGTAATCTTCCGGAAGCTTTCTTT. J is TRBJ1-1 and V is TRBV19; D possibly corresponds to TRBD1 (5 bases). Trimming removed 5 bases at V and 8 bases at J, with 18 bases between. The CDR3 runs to 14 residues. The germline CDR1 and CDR2 sequences are LNHDA and SQIVND (reference sequence).

CDR3 DNA sequence: TGTGCCAGTAGTATACTTCAGACAGGGCCCTCTGGGGCCAACGTCCTGACTTTC. Amino acids: CASSILQTGPSGANVLTF. V usage is TRBV19 and J usage is TRBJ2-6; 7 nucleotides agree with TRBD1. Per germline, CDR1 LNHDA and CDR2 SQIVND (reference sequence). The CDR3 totals 18 residues. Trimming removed 2 bases from V and 0 bases from J; junction bases left unmatched: 7.

This chain connects TRBV6-5 to TRBJ2-7; possible D gene TRBD2, 7 bases. Trimming stripped 7 bases from V and 0 bases from J, with 16 bases between. Germline V gene sequence: CDR1 MNHEY, CDR2 SVGAGI. The CDR3 contains 15 residues. CDR3 sequence reads: CASKGNGGLSYEQYF. In DNA form, the CDR3 reads TGTGCCAGCAAGGGGAACGGGGGGCTCTCCTACGAGCAGTACTTC.

The V and J genes are TRBV9 and TRBJ1-2, with D possibly matching TRBD1 (6 bases). Looked up from germline, CDR1 is SGDLS and CDR2 is YYNGEE. The CDR3 loop spans 15 amino acids. Trimming cost V 4 bases and J 4 bases, with 17 bases left between them. The CDR3 spells CASSLVDSLIYGYTF. CDR3 nucleotides: TGTGCCAGCAGCCTAGTGGACAGCTTAATCTATGGCTACACCTTC.

This clone has a single count. The chain joins TRBV9 to TRBJ2-1, with 11 bases that match TRBD2. The germline V gene has CDR1 SGDLS and CDR2 YYNGEE. The CDR3 covers 14 residues. Trimming removed 0 bases from V and 9 bases from J; junction bases left unmatched: 2. CDR3 sequence (DNA): TGTGCCAGCAGCGTAGAAACTAGCGGGAGTGAGCAGTTCTTC. Its translation: CASSVETSGSEQFF.

CDR3 nucleotides: TGCGCCAGCAGCCATTTACCAAGTACAGGGTCTTCCACCGGGGAGCTGTTTTTT. Translating gives CASSHLPSTGSSTGELFF. The V call is TRBV10-1, the J call TRBJ2-2; D possibly corresponds to TRBD1 (6 bases). CDR1 WNHNN and CDR2 SYGVQD come from the germline V gene (reference sequence). The CDR3 extends over 18 amino acids. The V gene lost 6 bases and the J gene lost 4 bases, with 24 bases spanning the gap.

The chain is built from TRBV30 and TRBJ2-1, with 7 bases that match TRBD1. This CDR3 region has 13 residues. Germline V CDR1 and CDR2: GTSNPN, SVGIG (reference sequence). V trimming: 4 bases; J trimming: 11 bases; junction bases outside the gene matches: 11. The CDR3 loop is CAWTKGTAQKQFF. CDR3 bases: TGTGCCTGGACCAAAGGGACAGCACAGAAGCAGTTCTTC.

V gene TRBV4-2 combines with J gene TRBJ2-2; D uncertain. The CDR3 is made up of 14 amino acids. CDR1 and CDR2 from the germline V gene are LGHNA and YNFKEQ. The ends were cut back, 2 bases at V and 8 bases at J, with 12 bases in the middle. CDR3 sequence: CASSQTVYGGELFF. In DNA, the CDR3 is TGTGCCAGCAGCCAAACAGTGTATGGTGGGGAGCTGTTTTTT.

This clone came up once. The chain uses TRBV6-5 and TRBJ1-4; 8 bases agree with TRBD1. The V segment lost 4 bases and the J segment 7 bases; nucleotides outside the gene matches: 8. CDR1 MNHEY and CDR2 SVGAGI come from the germline V gene. This CDR3 contains 15 residues. The CDR3 DNA reads TGTGCCAGCAGTTCCCAGGGGGCGGGCAGTGAAAAACTGTTTTTT. Translated: CASSSQGAGSEKLFF.

The chain joins TRBV7-6 to TRBJ2-1; D perhaps matches TRBD1 (6 bases). V lost 5 bases and J 0 bases, leaving 14 bases between the germline ends. Germline lookup yields CDR1 SGHVS and CDR2 FNYEAQ. CDR3 size: 16 residues. Written as DNA, the CDR3 is TGTGCCAGCAGCCCCCCGACAGGATCCTCCTACAATGAGCAGTTCTTC. Amino acids: CASSPPTGSSYNEQFF.

This clone was recorded only once. DNA of the CDR3: TGCGCCAGCAGCAACCCAGGGCAGCCCCAGCATTTT. Translation gives CASSNPGQPQHF. The gene calls are TRBV10-1 and TRBJ1-5; D is possibly TRBD1 (5 bases). This CDR3 contains 12 residues. The germline CDR1 and CDR2 sequences are WNHNN and SYGVQD (reference sequence). The V and J ends lost 6 bases and 7 bases respectively, with 10 bases between them.

V usage is TRBV10-2 and J usage is TRBJ2-5; TRBD1 aligns across 7 bases. The germline V gene has CDR1 WSHSY and CDR2 SAAADI. CDR3 length: 13 residues. Losses at the gene ends were 5 bases for V and 5 bases for J; bases not matched to a gene: 5. CDR3 nucleotides: TGCGCCAGCAGTCCAGGGGGTGGTGAGACCCAGTACTTC. Protein: CASSPGGGETQYF.